This TCR beta chain appears in the sequencing data of a study of blood T cell repertoires in COVID-19. Trimming removed 5 bases from V and 2 bases from J, with 10 bases in between. The length of the CDR3 is 13 residues. Germline V gene data show CDR1 as MNHEY and CDR2 as SMNVEV (reference sequence). TCRdb's table, derived via immunoSEQ multiplex PCR, lists solely in-frame clones and lacks some. The repertoire has tens of thousands of clones, approximately 89% of them found once; the top ten carry about 2%. The V call is TRBV27, the J call TRBJ2-7; perhaps TRBD2 as D (6 bases). The sequenced sample consisted of peripheral blood. The source is a man in his fifties with acute or convalescent COVID-19. The CDR3 is CASSPSGAYEQYF. DNA for the CDR3: TGTGCCAGCAGTCCATCGGGGGCCTACGAGCAGTACTTC.